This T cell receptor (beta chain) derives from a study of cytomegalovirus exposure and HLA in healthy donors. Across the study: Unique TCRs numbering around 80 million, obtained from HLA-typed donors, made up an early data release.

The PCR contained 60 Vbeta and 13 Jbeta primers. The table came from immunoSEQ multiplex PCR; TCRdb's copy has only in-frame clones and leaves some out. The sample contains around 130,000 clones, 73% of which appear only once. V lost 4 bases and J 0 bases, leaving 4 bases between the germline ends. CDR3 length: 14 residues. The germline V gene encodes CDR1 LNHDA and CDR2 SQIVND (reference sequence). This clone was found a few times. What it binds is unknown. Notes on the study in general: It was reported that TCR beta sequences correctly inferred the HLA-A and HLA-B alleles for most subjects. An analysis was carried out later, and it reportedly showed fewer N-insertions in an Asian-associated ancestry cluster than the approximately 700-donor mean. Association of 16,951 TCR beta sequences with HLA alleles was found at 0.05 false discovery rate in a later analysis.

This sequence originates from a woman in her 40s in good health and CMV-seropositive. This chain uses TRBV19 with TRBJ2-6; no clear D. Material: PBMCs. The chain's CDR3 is CASSKSSGANVLTF. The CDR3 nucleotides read TGTGCCAGTAGTAAGAGCTCTGGGGCCAACGTCCTGACTTTC.